This T cell receptor (beta chain) was obtained from a study of blood T cell repertoires in COVID-19. The V end was cut by 2 bases, the J end by 2 bases, with 7 bases between. The germline CDR1 and CDR2 sequences are SGHNT and YENEEA. The CDR3 covers 15 residues. Assay used: immunoSEQ multiplex PCR; TCRdb lists only in-frame clones, some missing. The top ten hold 1.2% of the sample, which has roughly 60,000 clones, approximately 86% seen once. The chain carries TRBV11-3 and TRBJ2-6, with D possibly matching TRBD1 (5 bases). The TCR comes from a man aged 35-49 years with acute or convalescent COVID-19. The sample was peripheral blood. DNA for the CDR3: TGTGCCAGCAGCTTAAGGACAACTGGGGCCAACGTCCTGACTTTC. This translates into CASSLRTTGANVLTF.